These T cell receptor beta chains were read from a single sample in a study of T cell repertoires in cytomegalovirus infection. TCRdb re-called the reads with MiXCR, one entry per CDR3 protein. The table includes roughly 500,000 distinct CDR3 sequences, about 44% detected once. The antigens of these receptors remain unknown. The sequencing used cultured PBMCs, collected from culture after CMV antigen stimulation. The receptors here all came from a human donor in good health (CMV status not recorded). Some clones in this sample may be carry-over from other donors' samples. The CDR3 runs from the conserved cysteine through the conserved F or W. The D gene is left open where the match is weak. Size tells how often a clone was seen (once, few, many) or the class of an expanded clone, and some rows leave it out.

.	.	TRBV12-3/TRBV12-4	TRBJ1-2	TGTGCCAGCAGTTTTACGTCATCAGGAGGAGGCTACACCTTC	CASSFTSSGGGYTF
.	few	TRBV12-3/TRBV12-4	TRBJ2-5	TGTGCCAGCAGTAAACAGTTCCGAGAGACCCAGTACTTC	CASSKQFRETQYF
.	few	TRBV6-1	TRBJ1-5	TGTGCCAGCAGCCCCCGAGGCGACAGGAAGGTAGGATATTTCTGGCCCCAGCATTTT	CASSPRGDRKVGYFWPQHF
.	many	TRBV7-2	TRBJ1-2	TGTGCCAGCAGCAATCCAGCAGAGTCGTATGGCTACACCTTC	CASSNPAESYGYTF
TRBD2	.	TRBV7-9	TRBJ2-1	TGTGCCAGCAGCATCCCGACTAGCGGGGGAGGGTACAATGAGCAGTTCTTC	CASSIPTSGGGYNEQFF
TRBD1	.	TRBV15	TRBJ1-1	TGTGCCACTACCCGCCGGGGGACAGGGGTTATGAACACTGAAGCTTTCTTT	CATTRRGTGVMNTEAFF
.	few	TRBV12-3/TRBV12-4	TRBJ1-6	TGTGCCAGCAGTTTTAGCGAGAATTCACCCCTCCACTTT	CASSFSENSPLHF
TRBD2	once	TRBV20-1	TRBJ2-7	TGCAGTGCTCCCGGGACTAGCGGTCTCGAGCAGTACTTC	CSAPGTSGLEQYF
.	many	TRBV7-2	TRBJ2-3	TGTGCCAGCAGCCCCAACACAGATACGCAGTATTTT	CASSPNTDTQYF
.	.	TRBV2	TRBJ2-7	TGTGCCAGCAGCGGGATAGGGGGGGAGTACGAGCAGTACTTC	CASSGIGGEYEQYF
.	.	TRBV6-5	TRBJ2-1	TGTGCCAGCAGTTGGGGGACGTTCGACAATGAGCAGTTCTTC	CASSWGTFDNEQFF
.	.	TRBV20-1	TRBJ2-7	TGCAGTGCTAGGTCCAGGGCCACCTACGAGCAGTACTTC	CSARSRATYEQYF
.	.	TRBV7-2	TRBJ2-7	TGTGCCAGCAGCTCCTACTTAGCCTACGAGCAGTACTTC	CASSSYLAYEQYF
.	.	TRBV7-2	TRBJ2-1	TGTGCCAGCAGCCGGGGGTTAACCTACAATGAGCAGTTCTTC	CASSRGLTYNEQFF
.	.	TRBV6-1	TRBJ2-5	TGTGCCAGCAGTCCCACTCTTGGGCGCGGGGAGACCCAGTACTTC	CASSPTLGRGETQYF
TRBD2	.	TRBV7-4	TRBJ2-1	TGTGCCAGCAGCTTTAGGGTACTAGCGGGGGATGAGCAGTTCTTC	CASSFRVLAGDEQFF
TRBD2	once	TRBV12-3/TRBV12-4	TRBJ2-1	TGTGCCAGCAGTCTTTGGGGGAGCGGGAATCCCGCTGAGCAGTTCTTC	CASSLWGSGNPAEQFF
.	.	TRBV29-1	TRBJ1-2	TGCAGCGTAGGATCGGAAGGCTACACCTTC	CSVGSEGYTF
TRBD1	.	TRBV7-6	TRBJ1-6	TGTGCCAGCAGCCGAGGGACAGACCATAATTCACCCCTCCACTTT	CASSRGTDHNSPLHF
.	.	TRBV18	TRBJ2-7	TGTGCCAGCTCACCGAAATTTCCGGGGACCTACGAGCAGTACTTC	CASSPKFPGTYEQYF
.	few	TRBV7-8	TRBJ1-5	TGTGCCAGCAGCTTAGATTTGACTCAGCCCCAGCATTTT	CASSLDLTQPQHF
.	.	TRBV2	TRBJ1-5	TGTGCCAGCAATTCGGTCTCGGGCAATCAGCCCCAGCATTTT	CASNSVSGNQPQHF
.	few	TRBV10-3	TRBJ2-2	TGTGCCATCAGTGATAAGCTCTGGGAGCTGTTTTTT	CAISDKLWELFF
.	few	TRBV20-1	TRBJ1-5	TGCAGTGCTACAGGTAGCAATCAGCCCCAGCATTTT	CSATGSNQPQHF
TRBD2	few	TRBV6-2/TRBV6-3	TRBJ2-4	TGTGCCAGCAGTACGGGGGGGTTAGCCAAAAACATTCAGTACTTC	CASSTGGLAKNIQYF
TRBD1	.	TRBV5-4	TRBJ2-7	TGTGCCAGCAGCCAAGCGACAGGGACCTACGAGCAGTACTTC	CASSQATGTYEQYF
.	.	TRBV29-1	TRBJ1-1	TGCAGCGTTTCGCAGGGCCCAACAGGCACTGAAGCTTTCTTT	CSVSQGPTGTEAFF
.	.	TRBV20-1	TRBJ1-5	TGCAGTGCTAGAGCCGGGGGAATAAGTCAGCCCCAGCATTTT	CSARAGGISQPQHF
TRBD2	few	TRBV7-9	TRBJ2-5	TGTGCCAGCAGCCCACGGAGGCTAGCGGGGGGTATCGAGACCCAGTACTTC	CASSPRRLAGGIETQYF
.	few	TRBV12-3/TRBV12-4	TRBJ2-6	TGTGCCAGCAGTCTTACAGGCGCGGGAGCCAACGTCCTGACTTTC	CASSLTGAGANVLTF
.	.	TRBV10-3	TRBJ2-2	TGTGCCACCCGGGACTCCCGACCCGGCGGGGAGCTGTTTTTT	CATRDSRPGGELFF
.	few	TRBV5-8	TRBJ1-5	TGTGCCAGCAGACCCCGGGACGTTAGCAATCAGCCCCAGCATTTT	CASRPRDVSNQPQHF
TRBD1	few	TRBV7-9	TRBJ2-7	TGTGCCAGCAGCTTAAACAGGGGTGACTCCTACGAGCAGTACTTC	CASSLNRGDSYEQYF
.	few	TRBV7-2	TRBJ1-1	TGTGCCAGCAGCTTAACAGATTACACTGAAGCTTTCTTT	CASSLTDYTEAFF
.	.	TRBV7-9	TRBJ2-4	TGTGCCAGCAGCTACAGCGTTATAGCCAAAAACATTCAGTACTTC	CASSYSVIAKNIQYF
.	.	TRBV7-4	TRBJ1-2	TGTGCCAGCAGCTCGAGGGGCCATCCAAACGGCTACACCTTC	CASSSRGHPNGYTF
.	.	TRBV12-3/TRBV12-4	TRBJ2-1	TGTGCCAGCGGTCGGGGTGAGCAGTTCTTC	CASGRGEQFF
.	few	TRBV7-6	TRBJ2-7	TGTGCCAGCAGCTACACCGATATGGAGCAGTACTTC	CASSYTDMEQYF
.	.	TRBV7-2	TRBJ1-1	TGTGCCAGCAGCCTTCGTGGGCAGAACACTGAAGCTTTCTTT	CASSLRGQNTEAFF
TRBD2	.	TRBV7-6	TRBJ2-3	TGTGCCAGCAGCTCTAGCGGGAGTAAGCCAGATACGCAGTATTTT	CASSSSGSKPDTQYF